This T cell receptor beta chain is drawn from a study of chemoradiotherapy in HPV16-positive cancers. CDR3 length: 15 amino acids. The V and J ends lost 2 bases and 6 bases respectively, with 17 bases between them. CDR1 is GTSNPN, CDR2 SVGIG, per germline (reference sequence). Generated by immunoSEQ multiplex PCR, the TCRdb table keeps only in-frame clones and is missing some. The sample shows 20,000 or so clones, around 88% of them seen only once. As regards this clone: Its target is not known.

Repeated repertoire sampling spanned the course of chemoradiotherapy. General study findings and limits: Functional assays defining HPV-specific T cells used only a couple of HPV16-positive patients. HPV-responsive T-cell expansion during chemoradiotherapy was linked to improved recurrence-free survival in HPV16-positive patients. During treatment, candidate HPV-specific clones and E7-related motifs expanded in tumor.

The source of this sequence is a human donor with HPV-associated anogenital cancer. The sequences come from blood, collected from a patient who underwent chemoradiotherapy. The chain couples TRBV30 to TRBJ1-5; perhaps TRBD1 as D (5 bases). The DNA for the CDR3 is TGTGCCTGGAGTACGGGGGAGGGGTTTATTCAGCCCCAGCATTTT. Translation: CAWSTGEGFIQPQHF.